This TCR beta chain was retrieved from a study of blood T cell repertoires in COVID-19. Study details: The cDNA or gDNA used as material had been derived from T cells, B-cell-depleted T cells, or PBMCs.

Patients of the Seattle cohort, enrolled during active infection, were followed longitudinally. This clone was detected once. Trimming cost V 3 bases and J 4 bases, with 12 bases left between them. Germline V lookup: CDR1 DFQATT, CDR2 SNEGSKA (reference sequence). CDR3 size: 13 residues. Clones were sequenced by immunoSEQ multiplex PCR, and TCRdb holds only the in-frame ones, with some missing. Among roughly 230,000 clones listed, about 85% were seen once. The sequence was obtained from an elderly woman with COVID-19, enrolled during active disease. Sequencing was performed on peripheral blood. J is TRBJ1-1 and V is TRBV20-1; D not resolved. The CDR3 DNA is TGCAGTGCTAGTGGAGGGTCTCGCACTGAAGCTTTCTTT. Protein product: CSASGGSRTEAFF.